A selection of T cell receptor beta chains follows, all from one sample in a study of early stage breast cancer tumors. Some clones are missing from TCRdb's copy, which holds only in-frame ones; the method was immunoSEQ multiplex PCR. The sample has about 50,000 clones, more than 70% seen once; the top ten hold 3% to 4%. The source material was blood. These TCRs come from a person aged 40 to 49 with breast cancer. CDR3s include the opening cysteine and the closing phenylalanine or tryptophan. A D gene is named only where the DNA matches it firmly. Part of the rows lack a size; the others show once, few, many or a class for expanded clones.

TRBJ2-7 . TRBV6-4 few CASRGAEQYF TGTGCCAGCAGGGGGGCGGAGCAGTACTTC
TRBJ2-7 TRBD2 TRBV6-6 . CASVRGEGYEQYF TGTGCCAGCGTACGGGGGGAGGGCTACGAGCAGTACTTC
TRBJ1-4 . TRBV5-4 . CASSSDSLNEKLFF TGTGCCAGCAGCTCCGACAGCCTTAATGAAAAACTGTTTTTT
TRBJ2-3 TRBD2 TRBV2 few CASSPGLVDTQYF TGTGCCAGCAGCCCCGGACTAGTTGATACGCAGTATTTT
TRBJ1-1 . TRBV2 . CASTPMSNSAEAFF TGTGCCAGCACTCCTATGTCTAATAGCGCTGAAGCTTTCTTT
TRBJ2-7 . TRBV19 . CASSEFRAADEQYF TGTGCCAGTAGTGAGTTTCGAGCCGCCGACGAGCAGTACTTC
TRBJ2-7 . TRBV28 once CASSSPGSLSDEQYF TGTGCCAGCAGTTCCCCCGGGAGCCTTTCTGACGAGCAGTACTTC
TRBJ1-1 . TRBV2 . CASGRGYMNTEAFF TGTGCCAGTGGGCGAGGGTACATGAACACTGAAGCTTTCTTT
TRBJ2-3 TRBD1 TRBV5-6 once CASRSGTGGLSTDTQYF TGTGCCAGCAGGTCAGGGACAGGGGGTTTGAGCACAGATACGCAGTATTTT
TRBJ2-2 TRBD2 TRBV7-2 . CASSPPGTSSGELFF TGTGCCAGCAGCCCGCCCGGGACTAGCTCCGGGGAGCTGTTTTTT
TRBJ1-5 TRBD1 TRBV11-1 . CASSSDRSGHQPQHF TGTGCCAGCAGCTCGGACAGGAGTGGTCATCAGCCCCAGCATTTT
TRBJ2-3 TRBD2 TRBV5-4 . CASSLNPAGGSTDTQYF TGTGCCAGCAGCTTGAACCCAGCGGGAGGTTCCACAGATACGCAGTATTTT
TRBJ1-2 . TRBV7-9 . CASSLFTAHGYTF TGTGCCAGCAGCTTATTTACAGCGCATGGCTACACCTTC
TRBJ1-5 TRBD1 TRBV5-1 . CASSSDRSGHQPQHF TGTGCCAGCAGCTCGGACAGGAGTGGTCATCAGCCCCAGCATTTT
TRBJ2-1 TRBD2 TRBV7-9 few CASSPPGIAGVNEQFF TGTGCCAGCAGCCCCCCGGGAATAGCGGGAGTTAATGAGCAGTTCTTC
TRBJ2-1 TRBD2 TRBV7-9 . CASSSILAGPYNEQFF TGTGCCAGCAGCTCCATACTAGCGGGTCCCTACAATGAGCAGTTCTTC
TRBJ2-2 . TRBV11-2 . CASSPPGVRLNTGELFF TGTGCCAGCAGCCCCCCGGGGGTCAGGTTGAACACCGGGGAGCTGTTTTTT
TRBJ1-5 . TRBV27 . CATWTVGQPQHF TGTGCCACCTGGACAGTAGGTCAGCCCCAGCATTTT
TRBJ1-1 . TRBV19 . CASSIVRQGTPGAFF TGTGCCAGTAGTATAGTCCGGCAGGGGACACCAGGAGCTTTCTTT
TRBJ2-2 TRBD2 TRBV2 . CASSPTSGRASGELFF TGTGCCAGCAGTCCGACTAGCGGGAGGGCCTCTGGGGAGCTGTTTTTT
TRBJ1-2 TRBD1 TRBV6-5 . CASRDTGGPNYGYTF TGTGCCAGCAGGGATACAGGGGGACCAAACTATGGCTACACCTTC
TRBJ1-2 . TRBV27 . CASSLMLMGGIDGYTF TGTGCCAGCAGTTTAATGTTAATGGGAGGGATAGATGGCTACACCTTC
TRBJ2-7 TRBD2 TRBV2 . CASSERWTSVDYEQYF TGTGCCAGCAGTGAAAGATGGACTAGCGTGGACTACGAGCAGTACTTC
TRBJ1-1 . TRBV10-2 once CASSESANTEAFF TGCGCCAGCAGTGAGTCGGCGAACACTGAAGCTTTCTTT
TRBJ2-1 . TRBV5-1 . CASSPRTTTLYNEQFF TGCGCCAGCAGCCCCAGGACTACCACTTTATACAATGAGCAGTTCTTC
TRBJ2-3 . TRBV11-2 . CASSLDHDSTDTQYF TGTGCCAGCAGCTTAGATCATGACTCCACAGATACGCAGTATTTT
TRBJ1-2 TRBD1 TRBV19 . CASSRDREVYGYTF TGTGCCAGTAGTAGGGACAGGGAAGTTTATGGCTACACCTTC
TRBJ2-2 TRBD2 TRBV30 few CAYKGLADTGELFF TGTGCCTACAAGGGACTAGCGGACACCGGGGAGCTGTTTTTT
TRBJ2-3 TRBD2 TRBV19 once CASSIRGLEGNTQYF TGTGCCAGTAGTATCCGGGGACTAGAGGGAAATACGCAGTATTTT
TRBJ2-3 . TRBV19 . CASSIWLAASTDTQYF TGTGCCAGTAGTATATGGCTAGCAGCTAGCACAGATACGCAGTATTTT
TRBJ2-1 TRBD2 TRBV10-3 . CAINPSGSSSYNEQFF TGTGCCATCAATCCTAGCGGGAGTAGCTCCTACAATGAGCAGTTCTTC
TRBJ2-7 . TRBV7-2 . CASSLGSPVREQYF TGTGCCAGCAGCTTAGGGTCCCCAGTCCGGGAGCAGTACTTC
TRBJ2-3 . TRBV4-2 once CASSQLGGVNTDTQYF TGTGCCAGCAGCCAATTGGGGGGAGTGAACACAGATACGCAGTATTTT
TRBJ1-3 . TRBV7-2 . CASSYSQGSGNTIYF TGTGCCAGCAGCTATTCACAGGGCTCTGGAAACACCATATATTTT
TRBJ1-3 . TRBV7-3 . CASSPGVGGNTIYF TGTGCCAGCAGCCCAGGGGTAGGAGGAAACACCATATATTTT
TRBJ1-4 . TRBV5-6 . CASSGVDAVHEKLFF TGTGCCAGCAGTGGAGTTGATGCGGTTCATGAAAAACTGTTTTTT
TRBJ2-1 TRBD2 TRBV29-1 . CSVVAGVENEQFF TGCAGCGTTGTAGCGGGAGTAGAGAATGAGCAGTTCTTC
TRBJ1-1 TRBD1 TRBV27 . CASRPQGGAEAFF TGTGCCAGCAGACCACAGGGGGGGGCTGAAGCTTTCTTT
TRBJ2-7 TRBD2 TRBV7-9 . CASSLGLYSEQYF TGTGCCAGCAGCCTGGGACTATACTCCGAGCAGTACTTC
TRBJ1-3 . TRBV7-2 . CASSLEGPSGNTIYF TGTGCCAGCAGCTTAGAAGGGCCCTCTGGAAACACCATATATTTT
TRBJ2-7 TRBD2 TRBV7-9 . CASSLVGTRSYEQYF TGTGCCAGCAGCTTAGTGGGGACTAGGTCCTACGAGCAGTACTTC
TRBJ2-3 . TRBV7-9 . CASSLGRGDTQYF TGTGCCAGCAGCTTAGGTAGGGGAGATACGCAGTATTTT
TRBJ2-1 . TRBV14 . CASSQTFRGGYNEQFF TGTGCCAGCAGCCAAACCTTTCGGGGAGGCTACAATGAGCAGTTCTTC
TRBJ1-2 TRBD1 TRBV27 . CASSLTTPTKTGSFGYTF TGTGCCAGCAGTTTAACAACTCCTACGAAGACAGGGTCGTTCGGCTACACCTTC
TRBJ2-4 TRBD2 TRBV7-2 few CASSYRGGIAKNIQYF TGTGCCAGCAGCTATCGGGGGGGTATAGCCAAAAACATTCAGTACTTC
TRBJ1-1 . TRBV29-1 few CSVENMNTEAFF TGCAGCGTTGAAAACATGAACACTGAAGCTTTCTTT
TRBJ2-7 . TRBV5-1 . CASSLASGEPYEQYF TGCGCCAGCAGCTTGGCCTCGGGAGAACCCTACGAGCAGTACTTC
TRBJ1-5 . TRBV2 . CASSERLSNQPQHF TGTGCCAGCAGTGAACGTCTCAGCAATCAGCCCCAGCATTTT